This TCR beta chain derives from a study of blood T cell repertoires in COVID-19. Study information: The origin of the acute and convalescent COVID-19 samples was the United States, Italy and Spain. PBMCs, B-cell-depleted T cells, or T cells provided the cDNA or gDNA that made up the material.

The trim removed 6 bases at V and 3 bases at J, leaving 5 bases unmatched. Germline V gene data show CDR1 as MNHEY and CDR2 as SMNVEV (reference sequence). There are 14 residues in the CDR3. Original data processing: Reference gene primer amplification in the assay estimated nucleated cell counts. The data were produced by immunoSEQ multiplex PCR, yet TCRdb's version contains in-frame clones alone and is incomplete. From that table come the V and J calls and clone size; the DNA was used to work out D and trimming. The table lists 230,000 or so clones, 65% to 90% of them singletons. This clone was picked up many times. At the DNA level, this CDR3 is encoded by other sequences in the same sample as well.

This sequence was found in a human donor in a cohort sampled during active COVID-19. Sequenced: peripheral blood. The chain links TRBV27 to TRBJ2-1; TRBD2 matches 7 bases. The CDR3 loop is CASSERDFYNEQFF. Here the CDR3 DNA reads TGTGCCAGCAGCGAGCGGGACTTCTACAATGAGCAGTTCTTC.